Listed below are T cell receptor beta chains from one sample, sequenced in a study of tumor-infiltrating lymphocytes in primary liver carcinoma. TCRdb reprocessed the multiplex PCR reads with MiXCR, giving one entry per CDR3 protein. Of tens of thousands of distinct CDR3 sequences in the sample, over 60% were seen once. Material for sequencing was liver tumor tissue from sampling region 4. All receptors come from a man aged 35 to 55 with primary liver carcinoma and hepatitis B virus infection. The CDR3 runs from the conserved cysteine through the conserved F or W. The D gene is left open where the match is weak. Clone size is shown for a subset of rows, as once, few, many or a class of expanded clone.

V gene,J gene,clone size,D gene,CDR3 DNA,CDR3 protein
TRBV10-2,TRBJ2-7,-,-,TGCGCCAGCACTGCACGGGGTCCCCCCTACGAGCAGTATTTC,CASTARGPPYEQYF
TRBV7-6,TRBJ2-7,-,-,TGTGCCAGCAGCTCCGGGCCATCGAGGGAGCAGTACTTC,CASSSGPSREQYF
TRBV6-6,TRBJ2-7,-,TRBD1,TGTGCCACCGGTTATCACCGGGACAGCTCCTACGAGCAGTACTTC,CATGYHRDSSYEQYF
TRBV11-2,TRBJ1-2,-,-,TGTGCCAGCACTGAGACTACGCAGGGCTACGCCTTC,CASTETTQGYAF
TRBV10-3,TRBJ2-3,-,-,TGTGCCATCAATGAGAGCGGCAGCACAGATACGCAGTATTTT,CAINESGSTDTQYF
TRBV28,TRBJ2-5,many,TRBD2,TGTGCCAGCAAAAGGCTAGCGGGATCACAAGAGACCCAGTACTTC,CASKRLAGSQETQYF
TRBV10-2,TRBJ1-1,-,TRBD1,TGCGCCGGCAGTGAACCACAGGGGGCTAACACTGAAGCTTTCTTT,CAGSEPQGANTEAFF
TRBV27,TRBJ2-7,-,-,TGTGCCAGCGGCCCCACGTCCCCTCAGGGGTTATACGAGCAGTACTTC,CASGPTSPQGLYEQYF
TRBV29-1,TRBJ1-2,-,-,TGCAGCGTTGAGGTTAGGGTAGACGGCTACACCTTC,CSVEVRVDGYTF
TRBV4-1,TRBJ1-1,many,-,TGCGCCAGCAGCCAAGGCACAGACTATTTCTTT,CASSQGTDYFF
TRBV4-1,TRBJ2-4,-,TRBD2,TGCGCCAGCAGCCAAATTCCCCGGACTAGCGACGCCAAAAACATTCAGTACTTC,CASSQIPRTSDAKNIQYF
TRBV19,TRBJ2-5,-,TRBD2,TGTGCCGGTAGTGGATCGGGAGCGACTAGCTTCCAAGAGACCCAGTACTTC,CAGSGSGATSFQETQYF
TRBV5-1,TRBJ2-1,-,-,TGCGCCAGCAGCGGGGACTTGCGGTCCTCCTACAATGGGCAGTTCTTC,CASSGDLRSSYNGQFF
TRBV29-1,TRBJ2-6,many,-,TGCAGCGTCCCGGGACACTCCTCTGGGGCCAACGTCCTGACTTTC,CSVPGHSSGANVLTF
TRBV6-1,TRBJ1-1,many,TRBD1,TGTGCCAGCATGTGGACAGGGGGAAACACTGAAGCTTTCTTT,CASMWTGGNTEAFF
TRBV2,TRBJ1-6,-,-,TGTGCCAGCGTAAGGACGGTGAATTCACTCCTCCACTTT,CASVRTVNSLLHF
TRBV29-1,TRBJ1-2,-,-,-,CSVTDSFYGCTF
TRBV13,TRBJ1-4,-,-,TGTGCCAGCAGCTTATGGAGCGCGGAAAAACTGTTTTTC,CASSLWSAEKLFF
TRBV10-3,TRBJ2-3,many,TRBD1,TGTGCCATCAGTGGCTTACCGGGACAGGGGGCAACTAGCACAGATACGCAGTATTTT,CAISGLPGQGATSTDTQYF
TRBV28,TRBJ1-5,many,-,TGTGCCAGCAGTTACCCGATAGCGGATCAGCCCCAGCATTTT,CASSYPIADQPQHF
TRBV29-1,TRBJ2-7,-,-,TGCAGCGCTGAAGAGCCTTCTTTACACCAATCATACGAGCAGTACTTC,CSAEEPSLHQSYEQYF
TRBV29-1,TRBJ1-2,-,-,TGCAGCATCACCTCCGGGATAAATTATGGCTACACCTTC,CSITSGINYGYTF
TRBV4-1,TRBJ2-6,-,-,TGCGCCAGCAGCCGAAGGTATTCAGCGAACACAGTCGGGGCCAACGTCCTGACTTTC,CASSRRYSANTVGANVLTF
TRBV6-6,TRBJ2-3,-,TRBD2,TGTGCCAGCAGTTATAGCGGGAGCGGGATAGATACGAAGTATTTT,CASSYSGSGIDTKYF
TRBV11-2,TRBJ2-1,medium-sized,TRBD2,TGTGCCAGCAGCTTAGTTGCGGGAGGGCCCCATGAGCAGTTCTTC,CASSLVAGGPHEQFF
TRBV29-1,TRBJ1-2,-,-,TGCAGCGTTGGGACTAGAAGTGGCTACGCCTTC,CSVGTRSGYAF
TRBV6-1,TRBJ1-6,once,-,TGTGCCAGCAGGACCGCCGATAGTTCACCCCTCCAATTT,CASRTADSSPLQF
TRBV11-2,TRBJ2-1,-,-,TGTGCCAGCAGCCGAAGCGGATCTGACAATGAGCAGTTCTTC,CASSRSGSDNEQFF
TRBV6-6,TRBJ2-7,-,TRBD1,TGTGCCAGCTGGGATCACGGGACAGGGTCCTACGAGCAGTATTTC,CASWDHGTGSYEQYF
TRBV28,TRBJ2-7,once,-,TGTGCCAACAGTTTAAGCTCCGGCTACGTGCAATACTTC,CANSLSSGYVQYF
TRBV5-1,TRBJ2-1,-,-,TGCGCCAGCAGCTTGGGGGCTTCCTACAATGGGCAGTTCTTC,CASSLGASYNGQFF
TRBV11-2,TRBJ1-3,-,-,TGTGTCAGCAGCCCCCAGGGTGGGGGCACTATATATTTT,CVSSPQGGGTIYF
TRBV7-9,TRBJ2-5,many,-,TGTGCCAGCAGCTTAGCGAGCGAGACCCAGTACTTC,CASSLASETQYF
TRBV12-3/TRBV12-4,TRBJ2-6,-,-,TGTGCCAACAGTCTCAGCAGTGCGTGGGCCAACGTCCTTACTTTC,CANSLSSAWANVLTF
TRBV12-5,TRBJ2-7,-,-,TGTGTTAGTGGTTCGCCTGTCATAACACAGAACGAGCAGTACTTC,CVSGSPVITQNEQYF
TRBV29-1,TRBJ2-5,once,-,TGCAGCGTTGATGGTTGGGCCGCTGAGACCCAGTACTTC,CSVDGWAAETQYF
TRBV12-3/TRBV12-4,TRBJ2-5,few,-,TGTACCAGTACCCCCGGCCATGTGGAGACCCAGTACTTC,CTSTPGHVETQYF
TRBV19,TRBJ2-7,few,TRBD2,TGTGCCAGTAGTTCACGGACTAGCGGGTCCTACGAGCAGTACTTC,CASSSRTSGSYEQYF
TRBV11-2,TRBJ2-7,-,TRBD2,TGTGGCAGCAGCTTACCCGTTGGACTAGCGGGAGGGGGGTACGAGCAATACTTC,CGSSLPVGLAGGGYEQYF
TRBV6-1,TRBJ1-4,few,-,TGTGCCAGCAGTGCCCAGGTGGGGCTTAATGTAAAACTGTTTTTT,CASSAQVGLNVKLFF